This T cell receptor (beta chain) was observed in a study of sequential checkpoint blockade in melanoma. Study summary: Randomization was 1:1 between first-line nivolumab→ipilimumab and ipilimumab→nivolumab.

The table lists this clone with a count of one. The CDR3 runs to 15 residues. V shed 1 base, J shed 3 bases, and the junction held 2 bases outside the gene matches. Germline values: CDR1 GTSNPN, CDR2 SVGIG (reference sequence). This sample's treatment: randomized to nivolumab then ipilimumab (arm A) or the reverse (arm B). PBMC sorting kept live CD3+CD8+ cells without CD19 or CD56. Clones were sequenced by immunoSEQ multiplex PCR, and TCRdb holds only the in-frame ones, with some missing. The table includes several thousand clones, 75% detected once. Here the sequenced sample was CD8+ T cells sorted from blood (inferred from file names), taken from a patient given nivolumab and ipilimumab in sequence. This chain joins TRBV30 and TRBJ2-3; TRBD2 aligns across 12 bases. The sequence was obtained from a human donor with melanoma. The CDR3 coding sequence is TGTGCCTGGAGTGGGACTAGCGGGGATACAGATACGCAGTATTTT. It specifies CAWSGTSGDTDTQYF.